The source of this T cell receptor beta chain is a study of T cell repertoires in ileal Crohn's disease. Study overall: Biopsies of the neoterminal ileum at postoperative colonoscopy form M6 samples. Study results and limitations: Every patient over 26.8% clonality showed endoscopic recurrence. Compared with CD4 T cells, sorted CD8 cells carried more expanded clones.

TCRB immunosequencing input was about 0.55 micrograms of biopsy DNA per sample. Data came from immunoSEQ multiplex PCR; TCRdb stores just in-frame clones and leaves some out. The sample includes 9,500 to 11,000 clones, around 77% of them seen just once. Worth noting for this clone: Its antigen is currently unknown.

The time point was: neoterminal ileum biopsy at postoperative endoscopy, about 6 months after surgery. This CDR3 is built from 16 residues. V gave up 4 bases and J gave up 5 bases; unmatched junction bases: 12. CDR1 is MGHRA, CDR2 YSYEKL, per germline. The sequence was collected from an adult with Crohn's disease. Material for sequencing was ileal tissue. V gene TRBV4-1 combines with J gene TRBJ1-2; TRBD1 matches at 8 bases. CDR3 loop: CASSLSAGTGSYGYTF. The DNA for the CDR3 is TGCGCCAGCAGCCTTAGCGCCGGGACAGGCTCATATGGCTACACCTTC.